This T cell receptor beta chain was retrieved from a study of blood T cell repertoires in COVID-19. Study-wide background: Acute and convalescent COVID-19 specimens originated in the United States, Italy and Spain. T cells, B-cell-depleted T cells, or PBMCs provided the cDNA or gDNA that served as material.

Losses at the gene ends were 10 bases for V and 4 bases for J; bases not matched to a gene: 9. Germline CDR1 reads MNHEY; CDR2 reads SVGEGT. The CDR3 has 13 amino acids. The table came from immunoSEQ multiplex PCR; TCRdb's copy has only in-frame clones and leaves some out. This table has about 130,000 clones, around 70% appearing once. Only one count was recorded for this clone. The TCR comes from a man aged 55-75 years with acute or convalescent COVID-19. Sequenced sample: peripheral blood. V usage is TRBV6-2 or TRBV6-3 and J usage is TRBJ1-2, with 7 bases lining up with TRBD1. CDR3 sequence (DNA): TGTGCCAACAGCCTGACAGGGAGCTATGGCTACACCTTC. It encodes CANSLTGSYGYTF.